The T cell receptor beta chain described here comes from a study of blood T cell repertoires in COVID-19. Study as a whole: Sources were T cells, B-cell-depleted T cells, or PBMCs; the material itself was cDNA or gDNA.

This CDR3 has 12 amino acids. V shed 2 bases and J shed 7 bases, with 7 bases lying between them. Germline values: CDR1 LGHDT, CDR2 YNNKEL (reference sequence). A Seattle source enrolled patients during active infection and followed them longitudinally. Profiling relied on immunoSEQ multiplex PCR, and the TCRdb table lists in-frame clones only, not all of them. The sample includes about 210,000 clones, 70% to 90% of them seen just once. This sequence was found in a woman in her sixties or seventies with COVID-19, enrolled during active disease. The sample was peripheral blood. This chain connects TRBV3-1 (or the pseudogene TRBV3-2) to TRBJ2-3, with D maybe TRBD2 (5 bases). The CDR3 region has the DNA TGTGCCAGCAGCCAACGCGGGTATACGCAGTATTTT. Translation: CASSQRGYTQYF.